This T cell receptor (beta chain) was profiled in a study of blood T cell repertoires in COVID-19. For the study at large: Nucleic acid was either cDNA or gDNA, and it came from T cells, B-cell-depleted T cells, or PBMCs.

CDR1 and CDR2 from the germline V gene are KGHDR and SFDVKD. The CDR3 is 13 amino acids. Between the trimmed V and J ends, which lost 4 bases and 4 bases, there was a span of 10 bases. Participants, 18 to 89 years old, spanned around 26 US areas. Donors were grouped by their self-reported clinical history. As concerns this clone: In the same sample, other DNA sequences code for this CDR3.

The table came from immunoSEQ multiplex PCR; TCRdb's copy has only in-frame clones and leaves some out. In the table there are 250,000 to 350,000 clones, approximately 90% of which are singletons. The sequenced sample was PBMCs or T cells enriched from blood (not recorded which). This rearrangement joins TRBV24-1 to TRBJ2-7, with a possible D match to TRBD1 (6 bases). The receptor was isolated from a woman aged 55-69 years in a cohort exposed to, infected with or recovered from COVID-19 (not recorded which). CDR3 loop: CATSEPGQYEQYF. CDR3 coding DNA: TGTGCCACCAGTGAACCAGGACAGTACGAGCAGTACTTC.